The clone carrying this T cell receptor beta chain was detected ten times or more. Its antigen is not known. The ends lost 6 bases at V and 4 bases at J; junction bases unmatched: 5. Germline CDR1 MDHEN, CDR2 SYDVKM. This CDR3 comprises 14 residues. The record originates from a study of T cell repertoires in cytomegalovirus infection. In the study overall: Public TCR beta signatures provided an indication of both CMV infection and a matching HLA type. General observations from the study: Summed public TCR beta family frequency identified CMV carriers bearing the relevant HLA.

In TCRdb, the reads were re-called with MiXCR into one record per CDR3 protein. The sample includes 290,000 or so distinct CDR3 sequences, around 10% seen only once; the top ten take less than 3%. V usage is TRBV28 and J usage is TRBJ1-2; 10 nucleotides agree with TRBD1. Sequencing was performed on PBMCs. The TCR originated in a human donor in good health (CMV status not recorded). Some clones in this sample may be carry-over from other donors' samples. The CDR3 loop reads CASRRQGASYGYTF. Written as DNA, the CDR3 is TGTGCCAGCAGAAGACAGGGGGCTTCCTATGGCTACACCTTC.